This T cell receptor (beta chain) derives from a study of shared clonotypes between healthy human individuals. Notes on the study in general: Roughly 5% of naive CD4 clonotypes were common to a handful of donors.

This CDR3 comprises 16 residues. V lost 3 bases and J 2 bases, leaving 14 bases between the germline ends. Looked up from germline, CDR1 is LNHDA and CDR2 is SQIVND (reference sequence). TCRdb's table, derived via immunoSEQ multiplex PCR, lists solely in-frame clones and lacks some. The sample yields over 1.5 million clones, 98% seen once. A note on this clone: Its antigen is as yet unknown.

This sequence was found in a man aged 30 to 45 in good health. The specimen sequenced was naive CD4+ T cells sorted from blood. Described subset: CD45RA+ positively selected. The chain joins TRBV19 to TRBJ2-1; the D gene could be TRBD1 or TRBD2 (6 bases each). The CDR3 DNA follows: TGTGCCAGTAGTATCCCCGGGGGCGGGACCTACAATGAGCAGTTCTTC. It codes for CASSIPGGGTYNEQFF. The full variable domain, with the rest looked up from reference TRBV19 and TRBJ2-1, is DGGITQSPKYLFRKEGQNVTLSCEQNLNHDAMYWYRQDPGQGLRLIYYSQIVNDFQKGDIAEGYSVSREKKESFPLTVTSAQKNPTAFYLCASSIPGGGTYNEQFFGPGTRLTVL.